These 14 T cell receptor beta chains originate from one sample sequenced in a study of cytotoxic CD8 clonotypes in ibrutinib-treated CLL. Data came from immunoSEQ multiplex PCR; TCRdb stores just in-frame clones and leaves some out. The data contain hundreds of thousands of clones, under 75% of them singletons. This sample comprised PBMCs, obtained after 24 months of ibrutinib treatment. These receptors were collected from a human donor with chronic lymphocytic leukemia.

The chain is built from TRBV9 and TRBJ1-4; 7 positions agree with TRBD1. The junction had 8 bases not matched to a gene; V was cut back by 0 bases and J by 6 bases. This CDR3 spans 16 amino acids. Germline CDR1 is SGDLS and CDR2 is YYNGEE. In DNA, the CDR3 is TGTGCCAGCAGCGTAGGTCCATCCCAGGGGGATGAAAAACTGTTTTTT. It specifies CASSVGPSQGDEKLFF.

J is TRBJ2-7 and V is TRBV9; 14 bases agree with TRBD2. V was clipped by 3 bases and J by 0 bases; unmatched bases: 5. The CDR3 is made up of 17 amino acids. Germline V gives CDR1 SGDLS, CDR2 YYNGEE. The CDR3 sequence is CASSEAGLAGASYEQYF. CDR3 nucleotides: TGTGCCAGCAGCGAGGCGGGACTAGCGGGAGCCTCCTACGAGCAGTACTTC.

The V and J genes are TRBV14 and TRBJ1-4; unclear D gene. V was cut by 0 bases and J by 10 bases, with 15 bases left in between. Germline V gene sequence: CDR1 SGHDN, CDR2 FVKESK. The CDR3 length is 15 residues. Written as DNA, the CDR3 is TGTGCCAGCAGCCAAGAAACTGGGTCTCGAGGAAAACTGTTTTTT. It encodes CASSQETGSRGKLFF.

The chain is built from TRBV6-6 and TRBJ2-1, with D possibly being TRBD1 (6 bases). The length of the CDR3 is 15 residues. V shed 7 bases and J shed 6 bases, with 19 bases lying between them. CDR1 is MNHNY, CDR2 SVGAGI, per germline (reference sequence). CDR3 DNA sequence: TGTGCCAGCACCTCACAGGGACCTCCCCCCAATGAGCAGTTCTTC. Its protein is CASTSQGPPPNEQFF.

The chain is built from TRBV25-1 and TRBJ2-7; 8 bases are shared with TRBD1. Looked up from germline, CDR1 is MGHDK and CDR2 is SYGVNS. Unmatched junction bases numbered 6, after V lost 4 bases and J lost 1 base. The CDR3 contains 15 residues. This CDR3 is CASSATGTGSYEQYF. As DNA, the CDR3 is TGTGCCAGCAGTGCGACCGGGACAGGATCCTACGAGCAGTACTTC.

CDR3 in amino acids: CASSLSGLKAGDTQYF. CDR3 bases: TGTGCCAGCAGCTTAAGCGGACTCAAGGCGGGAGACACGCAGTATTTT. The rearrangement joins TRBV7-2 to TRBJ2-3; TRBD2 matches at 7 bases. J gave up 9 bases and V 2 bases, and 14 bases lay outside the gene matches. The germline V gene has CDR1 SGHTA and CDR2 FQGNSA. There are 16 residues in the CDR3.

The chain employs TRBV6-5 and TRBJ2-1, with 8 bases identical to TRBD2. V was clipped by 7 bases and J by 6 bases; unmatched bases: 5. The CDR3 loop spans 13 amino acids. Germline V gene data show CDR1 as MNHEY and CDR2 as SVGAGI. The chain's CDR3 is CASKVTSANEQFF. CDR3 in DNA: TGTGCCAGCAAAGTGACTAGCGCCAATGAGCAGTTCTTC.

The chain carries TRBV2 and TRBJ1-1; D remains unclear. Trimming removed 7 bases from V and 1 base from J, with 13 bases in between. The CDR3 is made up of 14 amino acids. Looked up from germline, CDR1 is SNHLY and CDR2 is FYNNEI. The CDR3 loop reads CASMVGEGNTEAFF. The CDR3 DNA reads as TGTGCCAGCATGGTCGGGGAGGGGAACACTGAAGCTTTCTTT.

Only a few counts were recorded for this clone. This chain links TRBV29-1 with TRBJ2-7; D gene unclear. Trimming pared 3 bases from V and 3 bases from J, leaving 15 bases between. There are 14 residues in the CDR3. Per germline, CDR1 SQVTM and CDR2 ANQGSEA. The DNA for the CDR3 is TGCAGCGTTGATTCCCCGGTGGGTAGCTACGAGCAGTACTTC. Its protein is CSVDSPVGSYEQYF.

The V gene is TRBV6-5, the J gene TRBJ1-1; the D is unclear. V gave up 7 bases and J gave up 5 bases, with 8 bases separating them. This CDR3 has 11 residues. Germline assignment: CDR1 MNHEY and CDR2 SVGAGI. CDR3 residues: CASKWETEAFF. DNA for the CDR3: TGTGCCAGCAAGTGGGAGACTGAAGCTTTCTTT.

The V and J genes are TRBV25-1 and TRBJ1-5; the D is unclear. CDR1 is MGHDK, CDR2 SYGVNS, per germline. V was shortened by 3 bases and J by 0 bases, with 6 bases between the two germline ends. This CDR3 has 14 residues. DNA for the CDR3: TGTGCCAGCAGTGAGAGGTTTAGCAATCAGCCCCAGCATTTT. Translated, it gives CASSERFSNQPQHF.

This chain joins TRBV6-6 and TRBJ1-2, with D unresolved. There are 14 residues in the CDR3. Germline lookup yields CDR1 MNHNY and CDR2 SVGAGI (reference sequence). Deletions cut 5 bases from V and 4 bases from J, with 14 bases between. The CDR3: CASSQSTVAYGYTF. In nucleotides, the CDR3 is TGTGCCAGCAGTCAAAGTACCGTGGCCTATGGCTACACCTTC.

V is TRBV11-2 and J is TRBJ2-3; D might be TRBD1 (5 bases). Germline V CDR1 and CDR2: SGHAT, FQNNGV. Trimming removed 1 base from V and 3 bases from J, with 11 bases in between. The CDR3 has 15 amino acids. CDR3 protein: CASSLGQGTTDTQYF. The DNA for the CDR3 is TGTGCCAGCAGCTTAGGCCAGGGCACTACAGATACGCAGTATTTT.

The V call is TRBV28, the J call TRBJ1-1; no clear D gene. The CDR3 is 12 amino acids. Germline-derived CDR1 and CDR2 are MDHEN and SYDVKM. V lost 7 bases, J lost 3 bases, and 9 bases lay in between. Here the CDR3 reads CASNLRDTEAFF. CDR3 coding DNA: TGTGCCAGCAATCTGAGGGACACTGAAGCTTTCTTT.